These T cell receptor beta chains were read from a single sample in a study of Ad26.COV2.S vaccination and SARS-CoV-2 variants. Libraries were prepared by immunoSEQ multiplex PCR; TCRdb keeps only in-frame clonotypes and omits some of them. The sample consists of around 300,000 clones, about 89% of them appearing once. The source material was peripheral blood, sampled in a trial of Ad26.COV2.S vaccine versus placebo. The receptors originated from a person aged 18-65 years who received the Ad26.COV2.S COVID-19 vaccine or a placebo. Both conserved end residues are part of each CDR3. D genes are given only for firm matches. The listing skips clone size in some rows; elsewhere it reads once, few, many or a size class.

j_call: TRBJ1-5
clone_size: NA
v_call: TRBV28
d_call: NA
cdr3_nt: TGTGCCAGCAGTTTCACACAGGGATATAGCAATCAGCCCCAGCATTTT
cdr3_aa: CASSFTQGYSNQPQHF

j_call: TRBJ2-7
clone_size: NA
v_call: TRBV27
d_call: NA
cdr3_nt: TGTGCCAGCAGTTCGAGTCAGGGAACCTACGAGCAGTACTTC
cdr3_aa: CASSSSQGTYEQYF

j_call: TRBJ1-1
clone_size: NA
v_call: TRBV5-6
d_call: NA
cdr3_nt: TGTGCCAGCAGCTTATGGGGGGCTTGGACTGAAGCTTTCTTT
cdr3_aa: CASSLWGAWTEAFF

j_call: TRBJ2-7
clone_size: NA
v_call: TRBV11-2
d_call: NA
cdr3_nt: TGTGCCAGCAGCTTATTTCGAACAGGGAGCTCCTACGAGCAGTACTTC
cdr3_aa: CASSLFRTGSSYEQYF

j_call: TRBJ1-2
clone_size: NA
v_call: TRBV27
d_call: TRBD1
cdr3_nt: TGTGCCAGCAGACGTCCCGGGACAGGAGGTGGTGATGGCTACACCTTC
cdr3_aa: CASRRPGTGGGDGYTF

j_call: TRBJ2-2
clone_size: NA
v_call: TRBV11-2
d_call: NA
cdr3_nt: TGTGCCAGCAGCCCCATATCCGGACAGAACACCGGGGAGCTGTTTTTT
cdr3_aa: CASSPISGQNTGELFF

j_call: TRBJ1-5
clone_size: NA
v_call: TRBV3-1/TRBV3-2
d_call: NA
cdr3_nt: TGTGCCAGCAGCCAAGTGGAGGAAGGGGACTCGTTAAGCAATCAGCCCCAGCATTTT
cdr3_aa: CASSQVEEGDSLSNQPQHF

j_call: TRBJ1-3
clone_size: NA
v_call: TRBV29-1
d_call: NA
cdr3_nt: TGCAGCGTAGCCGTCCAAAACTCTGGAAACACCATATATTTT
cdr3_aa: CSVAVQNSGNTIYF

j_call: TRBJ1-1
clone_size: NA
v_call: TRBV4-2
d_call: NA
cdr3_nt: TGTGCCAGCAGCCACGGGACGGCGGGGAACACTGAAGCTTTCTTT
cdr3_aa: CASSHGTAGNTEAFF

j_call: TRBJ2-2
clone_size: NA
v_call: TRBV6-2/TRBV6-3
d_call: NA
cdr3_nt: TGTGCCAGCAGCCCCCGGGGTTTCACCGGGGAGCTGTTTTTT
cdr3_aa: CASSPRGFTGELFF

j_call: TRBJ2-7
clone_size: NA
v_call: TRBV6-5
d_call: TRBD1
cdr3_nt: TGTGCCAGCAGCCCCAGAGGGACAGGGGCCTACGAGCAGTACTTC
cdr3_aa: CASSPRGTGAYEQYF

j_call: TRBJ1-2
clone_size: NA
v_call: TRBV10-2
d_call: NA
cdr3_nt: TGCGCCAGCAGTGGGGGATGGGGGGACGGCTACACCTTC
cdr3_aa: CASSGGWGDGYTF

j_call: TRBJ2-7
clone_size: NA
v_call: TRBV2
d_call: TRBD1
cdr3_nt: TGTGCCAGCTCCATACAGGGGGCGGGTTACGAGCAGTACTTC
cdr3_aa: CASSIQGAGYEQYF

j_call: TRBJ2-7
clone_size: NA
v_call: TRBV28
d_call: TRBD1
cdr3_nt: TGTGCCAGCAACCGATTGGACAGGTTCTACGAGCAGTACTTC
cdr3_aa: CASNRLDRFYEQYF

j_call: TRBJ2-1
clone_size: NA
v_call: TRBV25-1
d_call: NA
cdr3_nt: TGTGCCAGCAGTGATGATGAGCAGTTCTTC
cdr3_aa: CASSDDEQFF

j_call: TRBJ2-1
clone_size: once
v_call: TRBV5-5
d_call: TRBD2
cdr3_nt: TGTGCCAGCAGCTTGACTTTGGCGGGGGGGCGGTATGTGTCCTACAATGAGCAGTTCTTC
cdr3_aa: CASSLTLAGGRYVSYNEQFF

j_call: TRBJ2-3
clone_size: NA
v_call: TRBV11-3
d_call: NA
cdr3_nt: TGTGCCAGCAGCTTAGGCAGGGGCACAGATACGCAGTATTTT
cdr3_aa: CASSLGRGTDTQYF

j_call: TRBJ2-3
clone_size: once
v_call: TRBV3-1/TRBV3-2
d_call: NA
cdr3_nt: TGTGCCAGCAGCCGTAGCACAGATACGCAGTATTTT
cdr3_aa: CASSRSTDTQYF

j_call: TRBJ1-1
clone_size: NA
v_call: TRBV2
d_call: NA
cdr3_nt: TGTGCCAGCAGTGTGGGGGGGAATCTTATCGACACTGAAGCTTTCTTT
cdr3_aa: CASSVGGNLIDTEAFF

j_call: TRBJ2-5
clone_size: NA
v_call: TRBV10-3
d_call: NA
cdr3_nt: TGTGCCATCAGGACAAACAGTGGAGAAGAGACCCAGTACTTC
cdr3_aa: CAIRTNSGEETQYF

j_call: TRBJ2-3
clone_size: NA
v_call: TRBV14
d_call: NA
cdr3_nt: TGTGCCAGCAGCAAATACCCGAATACCCCAGATACGCAGTATTTT
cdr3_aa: CASSKYPNTPDTQYF

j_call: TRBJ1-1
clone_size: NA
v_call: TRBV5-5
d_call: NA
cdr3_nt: TGTGCCAGCAGCTTGGAACCGGCGGTGAACACTGAAGCTTTCTTT
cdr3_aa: CASSLEPAVNTEAFF

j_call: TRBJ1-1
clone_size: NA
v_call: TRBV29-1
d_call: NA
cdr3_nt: TGCAGCGTGGGCAGGGACGGGAACACTGAAGCTTTCTTT
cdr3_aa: CSVGRDGNTEAFF

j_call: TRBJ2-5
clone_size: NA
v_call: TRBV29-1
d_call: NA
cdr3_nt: TGCAGCGTCCTAAGGGAGACCCAGTACTTC
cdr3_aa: CSVLRETQYF

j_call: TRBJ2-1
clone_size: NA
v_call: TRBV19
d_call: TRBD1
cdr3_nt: TGTGCCACCTCACGGGACAGGGGCTCCTACAATGAGCAGTTCTTC
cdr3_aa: CATSRDRGSYNEQFF

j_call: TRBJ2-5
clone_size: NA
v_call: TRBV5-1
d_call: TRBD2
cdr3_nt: TGCGCCAGCAGCCGGGCCATCAGGACTAGCGGGAGTTTGTACGAGACCCAGTACTTC
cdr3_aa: CASSRAIRTSGSLYETQYF